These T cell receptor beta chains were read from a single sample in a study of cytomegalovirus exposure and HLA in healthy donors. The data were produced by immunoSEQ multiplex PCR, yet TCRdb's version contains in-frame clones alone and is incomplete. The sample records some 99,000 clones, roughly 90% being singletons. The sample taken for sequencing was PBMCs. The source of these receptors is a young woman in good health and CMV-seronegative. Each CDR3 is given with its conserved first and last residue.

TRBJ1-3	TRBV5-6	CASSLSGAGNTIYF
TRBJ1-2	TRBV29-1	CSVGGGVPSNYGYTF
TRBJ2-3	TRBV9	CASGGSGSADTQYF
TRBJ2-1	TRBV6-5	CASRVTGGYNEQFF
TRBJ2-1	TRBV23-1	CASSRPLDAYNEQFF
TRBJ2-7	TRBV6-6	CASSYNPDRGLEEQYF
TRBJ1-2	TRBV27	CASRHRGDRGRINYGYTF
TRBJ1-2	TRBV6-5	CASSYSEHRDPFF
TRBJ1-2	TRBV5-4	CASSRGQIYGYTF
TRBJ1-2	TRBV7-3	CASSGSPGDGYTF
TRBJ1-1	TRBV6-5	CASSGQGLRSSEAFF
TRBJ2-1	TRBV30	CAWTSGLAVYNEQFF
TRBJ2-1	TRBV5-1	CASSLGPPQGEQFF
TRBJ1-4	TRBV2	CASRISGQGNEKLFF
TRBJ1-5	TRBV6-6	CASSPRSTNSNQPQHF
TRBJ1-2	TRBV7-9	CASSQGQIYGYTF
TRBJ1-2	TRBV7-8	CASSLDGFRGDPNYGYTF
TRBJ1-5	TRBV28	CASSRGQALNQPQHF
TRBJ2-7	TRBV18	CASQGQTYEQYF
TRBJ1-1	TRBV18	CASSPGTGTWNTEAFF
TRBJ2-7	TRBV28	CASSLIGTVNYEQYF
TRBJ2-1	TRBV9	CASSGYTSGRAEQFF
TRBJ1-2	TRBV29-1	CSGLTGIYGYTF
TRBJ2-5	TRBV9	CASSGDGTSEETQYF
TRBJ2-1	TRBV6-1	CASSEAGLAGPYEQFF
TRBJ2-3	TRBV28	CAENRSLSLTDTQYF
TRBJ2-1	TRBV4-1	CASSQGLAYASSSYNEQFF
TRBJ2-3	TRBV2	CASGLAPLHTDTQYF
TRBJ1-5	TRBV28	CASSAGQFNQPQHF
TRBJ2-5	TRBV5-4	CASSSRGVGETQYF
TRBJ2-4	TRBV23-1	CASDKQGGGNIQYF
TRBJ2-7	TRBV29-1	CSVGFGAYEQYF
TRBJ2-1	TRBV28	CASSDAGSYNEQFF
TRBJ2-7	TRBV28	CASERVVGYEQYF
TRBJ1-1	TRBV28	CASSFFDGGWNTEAFF
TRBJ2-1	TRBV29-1	CSGGDRGLLEQFF
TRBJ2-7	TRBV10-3	CAINRDRAREQYF
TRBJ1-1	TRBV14	CASSPPGMNTEAFF
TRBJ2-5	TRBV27	CASSQRRGETQYF
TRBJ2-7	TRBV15	CATSRVGYGYEQYF
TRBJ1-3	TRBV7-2	CASTPNGGLGNTIYF
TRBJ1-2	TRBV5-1	CASSARTGDYGYTF
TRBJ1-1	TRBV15	CATGFGGDSTEAFF
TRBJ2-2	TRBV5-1	CASSFGTANTGELFF
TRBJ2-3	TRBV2	CASSERGEGYTDTQYF
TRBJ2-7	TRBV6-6	CASSYSGTGGREQYF
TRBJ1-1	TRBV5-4	CASSFLINSNTEAFF
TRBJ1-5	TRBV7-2	CASSSGYSQPQHF
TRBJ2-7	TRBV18	CASSRVGAHSYEQYF
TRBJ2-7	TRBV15	CATSREPGWSYEQYF
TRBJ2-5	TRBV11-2	CASSLEVVQGETQYF
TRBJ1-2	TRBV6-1	CASSEPWTGAVHGYTF
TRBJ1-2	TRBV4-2	CASSQGGGGRNYGYTF
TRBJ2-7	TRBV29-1	CSVSPGTGGTYEQYF
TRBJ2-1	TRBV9	CASSGLTSRGSSEQFF
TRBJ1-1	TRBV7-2	CASSLVRNTEAFF